These 24 T cell receptor beta chains came from one sample sequenced in a study of blood T cell repertoires in COVID-19. Here immunoSEQ multiplex PCR was the method, and the copy in TCRdb shows in-frame clones only, minus some. Found here are about 400,000 clones, over 75% of them singletons; the top ten hold around 1.9%. The source material was PBMCs or T cells enriched from blood (not recorded which). These receptor sequences come from a woman in her forties with acute COVID-19.

The chain carries TRBV5-4 and TRBJ2-7; TRBD1 matches 7 bases. The CDR3 loop spans 13 amino acids. Germline CDR1 reads SGHNT; CDR2 reads YYREEE (reference sequence). V was pared by 1 base and J by 3 bases, with 1 base of the junction left unmatched. CDR3 DNA sequence: TGTGCCAGCAGCTTGCAGGGGGACTACGAGCAGTACTTC. Encoded protein: CASSLQGDYEQYF.

The chain links TRBV6-5 to TRBJ1-4; 10 bases are shared with TRBD1. Germline lookup yields CDR1 MNHEY and CDR2 SVGAGI. This CDR3 region has 14 residues. With 5 bases clipped from V and 7 bases from J, the junction kept 4 bases outside the gene matches. The CDR3 loop reads CASSTGTGVEKLFF. CDR3 coding DNA: TGTGCCAGCAGTACCGGGACAGGGGTTGAAAAACTGTTTTTT.

CDR3 residues: CASSLVGLTEAFF. The CDR3 DNA follows: TGTGCCAGCAGCTTAGTGGGGCTCACTGAAGCTTTCTTT. The genes are TRBV7-6 and TRBJ1-1; a possible D gene is TRBD1 (5 bases). V lost 1 base and J lost 4, with 7 bases in between. CDR3 size: 13 residues. The germline CDR1 and CDR2 sequences are SGHVS and FNYEAQ.

This sequence joins TRBV24-1 and TRBJ2-3; D might be TRBD2 (5 bases). This CDR3 comprises 14 residues. Germline assignment: CDR1 KGHDR and CDR2 SFDVKD. Trimming left V 3 bases short and J 5 bases short, with 11 bases between. The CDR3: CATSDMDRGDTQYF. Written as DNA, the CDR3 is TGTGCCACCAGTGATATGGACCGGGGAGATACGCAGTATTTT.

V gene TRBV18 combines with J gene TRBJ2-3, with no clear D. The germline gives CDR1 KGHSH, CDR2 LQKENI. The V end lost 0 bases, the J end lost 2 bases, and 9 bases lay between the germline ends. The CDR3 has 15 residues. In nucleotides, the CDR3 is TGTGCCAGCTCACCACCGGTAGTTCCCACAGATACGCAGTATTTT. Its translation: CASSPPVVPTDTQYF.

The rearrangement uses TRBV6-4 and TRBJ1-6; D gene uncertain. Per germline, CDR1 MRHNA and CDR2 SNTAGT. This CDR3 is built from 13 residues. Between the trimmed V and J ends, which lost 6 bases and 11 bases, there was a span of 14 bases. The CDR3 reads CASRFDSGAPLHF. Written as DNA, the CDR3 is TGTGCCAGCAGATTCGACTCCGGCGCACCCCTCCACTTT.

This clone came up a few times. This chain joins TRBV2 and TRBJ1-5; 9 nucleotides align to TRBD1. The CDR3 loop spans 16 amino acids. J gave up 1 base and V 8 bases, and 9 bases lay outside the gene matches. CDR1 and CDR2 from the germline V gene are SNHLY and FYNNEI. DNA for the CDR3: TGTGCCAGCCTTAAAGGACAGGGGCGCAGCAATCAGCCCCAGCATTTT. Translating it yields CASLKGQGRSNQPQHF.

The genes are TRBV20-1 and TRBJ2-1, with D possibly matching TRBD2 (7 bases). Trimming cost V 3 bases and J 8 bases, with 17 bases left between them. This CDR3 is 14 amino acids long. Germline V CDR1 and CDR2: DFQATT, SNEGSKA (reference sequence). For the CDR3, the DNA is TGCAGTGCTAGTCCTGGGGGGGCCGGGGATGAGCAGTTCTTC. Its translation is CSASPGGAGDEQFF.

The genes are TRBV21-1 and TRBJ1-5; TRBD1, the table's D call, was not compared with the DNA. TRBV21-1 is a pseudogene locus. This CDR3 has 16 residues. The CDR3 DNA follows: TGTGCCAGCAGCAAAGTGGGCCAGGATCCCAATCAGCCCCAGCATTTT. Translated, it gives CASSKVGQDPNQPQHF.

The chain couples TRBV7-8 to TRBJ2-5, with 7 nucleotides matching TRBD1. With V trimmed by 1 base and J by 6 bases, 8 bases remained unmatched. Germline V CDR1 and CDR2: SGHVS, FQNEAQ. The CDR3 sequence is 15 residues long. The CDR3 DNA follows: TGTGCCAGCAGCTTAGGACGACAGGGCGGGCAGACCCAGTACTTC. Protein product: CASSLGRQGGQTQYF.

The rearrangement links TRBV5-1 to TRBJ1-6, with 9 bases fitting TRBD1. The V gene end was trimmed by 5 bases and the J gene end by 10 bases; junction bases not matched to a gene: 10. CDR1 is SGHRS and CDR2 is YFSETQ in the germline V gene. The CDR3 loop spans 15 amino acids. In DNA form, the CDR3 reads TGCGCCAGCAGACCCCCGGGACAGGGTGGGTCACCCCTCCACTTT. This gives the protein CASRPPGQGGSPLHF. Supplemented by reference TRBV5-1 and TRBJ1-6, the full variable domain reads KAGVTQTPRYLIKTRGQQVTLSCSPISGHRSVSWYQQTPGQGLQFLFEYFSETQRNKGNFPGRFSGRQFSNSRSEMNVSTLELGDSALYLCASRPPGQGGSPLHFGNGTRLTVT.

The chain is built from TRBV25-1 and TRBJ2-5; 12 bases are shared with TRBD2. The germline gives CDR1 MGHDK, CDR2 SYGVNS. The CDR3 is 16 amino acids. The ends lost 3 bases at V and 5 bases at J; junction bases unmatched: 7. The chain's CDR3 is CASSEIGLAGLETQYF. The DNA for the CDR3 is TGTGCCAGCAGTGAGATAGGACTAGCGGGATTGGAGACCCAGTACTTC. Full variable domain (outside the CDR3, taken from reference TRBV25-1 and TRBJ2-5): EADIYQTPRYLVIGTGKKITLECSQTMGHDKMYWYQQDPGMELHLIHYSYGVNSTEKGDLSSESTVSRIRTEHFPLTLESARPSHTSQYLCASSEIGLAGLETQYFGPGTRLLVL.

The rearrangement links TRBV5-4 to TRBJ2-5; 9 bases map to TRBD2. V lost 3 bases, J lost 1 base, and 10 bases stayed unmatched. There are 17 residues in the CDR3. Germline loops: CDR1 SGHNT, CDR2 YYREEE (reference sequence). The CDR3 DNA is TGTGCCAGCAGCTCGGGGGCGACTAGCGGACTCCAAGAGACCCAGTACTTC. Protein sequence: CASSSGATSGLQETQYF.

This rearrangement joins TRBV7-9 to TRBJ2-3; TRBD2 might be the D (5 bases). Trimming left V 0 bases short and J 7 bases short, with 8 bases between. The V gene's germline CDR1 is SEHNR and CDR2 FQNEAQ (reference sequence). The CDR3 sequence is 13 residues long. The CDR3 is CASSLARVHTQYF. Written as DNA, the CDR3 is TGTGCCAGCAGCTTAGCGCGGGTGCATACGCAGTATTTT. The variable domain in full, with the rest retrieved from reference TRBV7-9 and TRBJ2-3, is DTGVSQNPRHKITKRGQNVTFRCDPISEHNRLYWYRQTLGQGPEFLTYFQNEAQLEKSRLLSDRFSAERPKGSFSTLEIQRTEQGDSAMYLCASSLARVHTQYFGPGTRLTVL.

The chain is built from TRBV19 and TRBJ2-5; 8 bases agree with TRBD2. With 11 bases clipped from V and 4 bases from J, the junction kept 9 bases outside the gene matches. CDR1 and CDR2 (germline): LNHDA, SQIVND (reference sequence). This CDR3 has 13 amino acids. This CDR3 is CASRASGRETQYF. The CDR3 DNA reads as TGTGCCTCCCGGGCTAGCGGGCGAGAGACCCAGTACTTC. Based on the CDR3 plus reference TRBV19 and TRBJ2-5, the full variable domain is DGGITQSPKYLFRKEGQNVTLSCEQNLNHDAMYWYRQDPGQGLRLIYYSQIVNDFQKGDIAEGYSVSREKKESFPLTVTSAQKNPTAFYLCASRASGRETQYFGPGTRLLVL.

Only one count was recorded for this clone. The chain recombines TRBV11-3 with TRBJ2-2, with TRBD1 as a possible D gene (5 bases). CDR1 is SGHNT and CDR2 is YENEEA in the germline V gene. Trimming stripped 5 bases from V and 7 bases from J, with 14 bases between. The CDR3 is 14 residues long. The CDR3 DNA reads TGTGCCAGCAGCAGGGGCTCCTCGTTCGGGGAGCTGTTTTTT. The encoded protein is CASSRGSSFGELFF.

V is TRBV11-2 and J is TRBJ2-3, with 9 bases matching TRBD1. Germline assignment: CDR1 SGHAT and CDR2 FQNNGV. V shed 3 bases and J 6 bases; nucleotides not matched to a gene: 7. The CDR3 loop spans 15 amino acids. The CDR3 loop is CASSLGQGLGDTQYF. CDR3 coding DNA: TGTGCCAGCAGCTTGGGACAGGGTCTAGGGGATACGCAGTATTTT.

V and J are TRBV7-6 and TRBJ2-4; 11 nucleotides match TRBD1. The CDR3 totals 20 residues. The V gene's germline CDR1 is SGHVS and CDR2 FNYEAQ. After removal of 1 base from V and 0 bases from J, the junction contained 11 bases not matched to a gene. CDR3 in amino acids: CASSLGLGTGGDLAKNIQYF. CDR3 DNA sequence: TGTGCCAGCAGCTTAGGCCTTGGGACAGGGGGGGACTTAGCCAAAAACATTCAGTACTTC. The whole variable domain, remainder taken from reference TRBV7-6 and TRBJ2-4, is GAGVSQSPRYKVTKRGQDVALRCDPISGHVSLYWYRQALGQGPEFLTYFNYEAQQDKSGLPNDRFSAERPEGSISTLTIQRTEQRDSAMYRCASSLGLGTGGDLAKNIQYFGAGTRLSVL.

The chain couples TRBV7-9 to TRBJ1-1; D gene uncertain. Germline values: CDR1 SEHNR, CDR2 FQNEAQ (reference sequence). The V end lost 7 bases, the J end lost 1 base, and 4 bases lay between the germline ends. The length of the CDR3 is 11 residues. The CDR3 DNA follows: TGTGCCAGCACGCGGAACACTGAAGCTTTCTTT. Residues: CASTRNTEAFF.

The chain links TRBV7-2 to TRBJ1-1, with D possibly TRBD1 on 5 matching bases. Per germline, CDR1 SGHTA and CDR2 FQGNSA. V lost 1 base to trimming and J lost 3 bases, with 12 bases between them. This CDR3 contains 15 residues. DNA of the CDR3: TGTGCCAGCAGCTTAGTGGCGGGGCGGCACACTGAAGCTTTCTTT. This codes for CASSLVAGRHTEAFF. The variable domain in full, with the rest retrieved from reference TRBV7-2 and TRBJ1-1, is GAGVSQSPSNKVTEKGKDVELRCDPISGHTALYWYRQSLGQGLEFLIYFQGNSAPDKSGLPSDRFSAERTGGSVSTLTIQRTQQEDSAVYLCASSLVAGRHTEAFFGQGTRLTVV.

A single count supports this clone. The chain joins TRBV20-1 to TRBJ2-3; D remains unclear. Trimming took 3 bases from V and 3 from J, leaving 10 bases between them. The germline gives CDR1 DFQATT, CDR2 SNEGSKA (reference sequence). CDR3 length equals 13 residues. The CDR3 loop is CSASSPRTDTQYF. The CDR3 DNA sequence: TGCAGTGCTAGTTCGCCGAGAACAGATACGCAGTATTTT.

V and J are TRBV18 and TRBJ1-1, with unresolved D. This CDR3 has 13 residues. V lost 5 bases to trimming and J lost 6 bases, with 13 bases between them. Germline lookup yields CDR1 KGHSH and CDR2 LQKENI. The CDR3 here is CASSKVADAEAFF. The CDR3 DNA follows: TGTGCCAGCTCAAAGGTAGCAGACGCTGAAGCTTTCTTT.

The genes are TRBV10-3 and TRBJ2-1; TRBD2 matches at 10 bases. The CDR3 is made up of 13 amino acids. Germline CDR1 is ENHRY and CDR2 is SYGVKD. Trimming removed 11 bases from V and 7 bases from J; junction bases left unmatched: 8. The CDR3 DNA follows: TGTGCCGCGAAACCGGGACTAGCGAATGAGCAGTTCTTC. Protein sequence: CAAKPGLANEQFF.

The chain couples TRBV2 to TRBJ2-1, with 9 bases identical to TRBD2. This CDR3 comprises 13 residues. The V and J ends lost 4 bases and 15 bases, in that order; junction bases with no gene match: 10. CDR1 SNHLY and CDR2 FYNNEI come from the germline V gene. The CDR3 DNA follows: TGTGCCAGCAGTGTGGCGGGGGGGCCTCCTGGGTTCTTC. This sequence encodes CASSVAGGPPGFF.